This T cell receptor beta chain was obtained from a study of identical twins. Findings and caveats of the study: Analyses based on zero insertions could be partly confounded by invariant MAIT and iNKT cells. Weaker excess twin sharing was seen among beta out-of-frame sequences. Modelling approaches yielded underestimates of out-of-frame TCR alpha sharing between monozygotic twins.

V lost 5 bases to trimming and J lost 2 bases, with 9 bases between them. The CDR3 totals 13 residues. This clonotype was counted at least ten times. Its antigen is not identified. Unique molecular identifiers were present on the cDNA, which also gained a universal primer site by template switching. TCRdb processed the 5' RACE reads anew with MiXCR; each CDR3 protein has one entry. The sample carries roughly 710,000 distinct CDR3 sequences, approximately 6% recorded once. V gene TRBV12-3 or TRBV12-4 combines with J gene TRBJ2-5, with D uncertain. Material for sequencing was naive T cells sorted from blood. This TCR derives from a man between 18 and 29 years old in good health. DNA for the CDR3: TGTGCCAGCAGTGGTGGCTGGCAAGAGACCCAGTACTTC. Its translation is CASSGGWQETQYF.